A selection of T cell receptor beta chains follows, all from one sample in a study of control samples from healthy donors and cancer patients. Profiling relied on immunoSEQ multiplex PCR, and the TCRdb table lists in-frame clones only, not all of them. Of approximately 130,000 clones listed, about 86% are singletons. Sequenced: blood. The receptor source for this set is a man aged 25 to 40 in good health. The CDR3 runs from the conserved cysteine through the conserved F or W. Each record gives: CDR3 DNA, CDR3 protein, clone size, V gene, D gene, J gene. A D gene is named only where the DNA matches it firmly. Part of the rows lack a size; the others show once, few, many or a class for expanded clones.

CDR3nt: TGCGCCAGCAGCCAAACCTTTACAGGGGGCGGCTACAATGAGCAGTTCTTC
CDR3aa: CASSQTFTGGGYNEQFF
abundance: .
v_gene: TRBV4-1
d_gene: TRBD1
j_gene: TRBJ2-1

CDR3nt: TGCGCCAGCAGCCAAGAACAACAGGGGGCGGGTGGCTACACCTTC
CDR3aa: CASSQEQQGAGGYTF
abundance: .
v_gene: TRBV4-1
d_gene: TRBD1
j_gene: TRBJ1-2

CDR3nt: TGTGCCAGCAGAGGGACAGGGGTATACTACGAGCAGTACTTC
CDR3aa: CASRGTGVYYEQYF
abundance: .
v_gene: TRBV6-5
d_gene: TRBD1
j_gene: TRBJ2-7

CDR3nt: TGTGCCAGTATGGTGGGGTCTTATCAGCCCCAGCATTTT
CDR3aa: CASMVGSYQPQHF
abundance: .
v_gene: TRBV6-5
d_gene: .
j_gene: TRBJ1-5

CDR3nt: TGTGCCAGCTCCCCGACCCCGTTGAACACTGAAGCTTTCTTT
CDR3aa: CASSPTPLNTEAFF
abundance: .
v_gene: TRBV18
d_gene: .
j_gene: TRBJ1-1

CDR3nt: TGTGCCAGCAGCTTGGCTCGGAGCGATCAGCCCCAGCATTTT
CDR3aa: CASSLARSDQPQHF
abundance: .
v_gene: TRBV5-8
d_gene: .
j_gene: TRBJ1-5

CDR3nt: TGTGCCATTAGCGGGGATTCTGGGGAGCTGTTTTTT
CDR3aa: CAISGDSGELFF
abundance: .
v_gene: TRBV2
d_gene: TRBD2
j_gene: TRBJ2-2

CDR3nt: TGTGCCAGCAGCTTAGCGGGGGGCGGAGGAAATGAGCAGTTCTTC
CDR3aa: CASSLAGGGGNEQFF
abundance: .
v_gene: TRBV7-2
d_gene: .
j_gene: TRBJ2-1

CDR3nt: TGTGCCGGCGGTCAGGGGATTTACGAGCAGTACTTC
CDR3aa: CAGGQGIYEQYF
abundance: once
v_gene: TRBV12-3/TRBV12-4
d_gene: .
j_gene: TRBJ2-7

CDR3nt: TGTGCCAGCAGCTTTCCAGCGGGGGGGAGGGGCACAGATACGCAGTATTTT
CDR3aa: CASSFPAGGRGTDTQYF
abundance: .
v_gene: TRBV5-4
d_gene: TRBD2
j_gene: TRBJ2-3

CDR3nt: TGTGCCAGTAGTGGTGGAACTATTCAGCCCCAGCATTTT
CDR3aa: CASSGGTIQPQHF
abundance: .
v_gene: TRBV19
d_gene: .
j_gene: TRBJ1-5

CDR3nt: TGTGCCTGGAGGGGACAGGGGCGTTCACCCCTCCACTTT
CDR3aa: CAWRGQGRSPLHF
abundance: .
v_gene: TRBV30
d_gene: TRBD1
j_gene: TRBJ1-6

CDR3nt: TGTGCCATCAGTGTTCAGGCCACAGATACGCAGTATTTT
CDR3aa: CAISVQATDTQYF
abundance: .
v_gene: TRBV10-3
d_gene: .
j_gene: TRBJ2-3

CDR3nt: TGTGCCAGCAGTTGGGGCAGAAACACCATATATTTT
CDR3aa: CASSWGRNTIYF
abundance: .
v_gene: TRBV12-3/TRBV12-4
d_gene: .
j_gene: TRBJ1-3

CDR3nt: TGCGCCAGCAGCCAAGGACAGTTGAACACTGAAGCTTTCTTT
CDR3aa: CASSQGQLNTEAFF
abundance: .
v_gene: TRBV4-1
d_gene: .
j_gene: TRBJ1-1

CDR3nt: TGTACGAGGGGGGGCAGGGGATGCGGCTACACCTTC
CDR3aa: CTRGGRGCGYTF
abundance: .
v_gene: TRBV19
d_gene: .
j_gene: TRBJ1-2

CDR3nt: TGTGCCAGCAGCACGGGACGGGGCTACGAGCAGTACTTC
CDR3aa: CASSTGRGYEQYF
abundance: few
v_gene: TRBV7-2
d_gene: .
j_gene: TRBJ2-7

CDR3nt: TGTGCCAGCAGTTATCTCGGGACAGGGAGCAATCAGCCCCAGCATTTT
CDR3aa: CASSYLGTGSNQPQHF
abundance: .
v_gene: TRBV6-5
d_gene: TRBD1
j_gene: TRBJ1-5

CDR3nt: TGCGCCAGCAGCTTGGGAATGGGACGGGGGTTAATGAACACTGAAGCTTTCTTT
CDR3aa: CASSLGMGRGLMNTEAFF
abundance: .
v_gene: TRBV5-1
d_gene: .
j_gene: TRBJ1-1

CDR3nt: TGTGCCAGCTCCCCACCCCCAGGGGGCGAGCAGTACTTC
CDR3aa: CASSPPPGGEQYF
abundance: .
v_gene: TRBV18
d_gene: TRBD1
j_gene: TRBJ2-7

CDR3nt: TGTGCCAGCAGCTTAACCACTGAAGCTTTCTTT
CDR3aa: CASSLTTEAFF
abundance: .
v_gene: TRBV5-8
d_gene: .
j_gene: TRBJ1-1

CDR3nt: TGTGCCAGCAGCGTTCGGGGGTCGGGAACAGGGGCGGCTGAAGCTTTCTTT
CDR3aa: CASSVRGSGTGAAEAFF
abundance: .
v_gene: TRBV9
d_gene: TRBD1
j_gene: TRBJ1-1

CDR3nt: TGTGCCAGCAGCTTATCTCCGGGACCCCGGGGGAGGGAGCAGTACTTC
CDR3aa: CASSLSPGPRGREQYF
abundance: few
v_gene: TRBV5-8
d_gene: .
j_gene: TRBJ2-7

CDR3nt: TGTGCCAGCAGTTTCCAAGGGAAGAATGAAAAACTGTTTTTT
CDR3aa: CASSFQGKNEKLFF
abundance: .
v_gene: TRBV27
d_gene: .
j_gene: TRBJ1-4

CDR3nt: TGTGCCACCAGCCCTTTGACTAGCGGGGGGCCAAGTGAGCAGTTCTTC
CDR3aa: CATSPLTSGGPSEQFF
abundance: few
v_gene: TRBV24-1
d_gene: TRBD2
j_gene: TRBJ2-1

CDR3nt: TGTGCCAGCAGCTTAGGGACAGAAGGAAACACCATATATTTT
CDR3aa: CASSLGTEGNTIYF
abundance: .
v_gene: TRBV11-2
d_gene: .
j_gene: TRBJ1-3

CDR3nt: TGTGCCATCAGTTCAGGGTCCTATGGCTACACCTTC
CDR3aa: CAISSGSYGYTF
abundance: .
v_gene: TRBV10-3
d_gene: .
j_gene: TRBJ1-2

CDR3nt: TGTGCCAGCAGCTTAGTTCGGGGCGTGTATGAGCAGTTCTTC
CDR3aa: CASSLVRGVYEQFF
abundance: .
v_gene: TRBV7-9
d_gene: .
j_gene: TRBJ2-1

CDR3nt: TGCGCCAGCAGCTTGGCCGGGACCGTGAGCTCCTACGAGCAGTACTTC
CDR3aa: CASSLAGTVSSYEQYF
abundance: .
v_gene: TRBV5-1
d_gene: .
j_gene: TRBJ2-7

CDR3nt: TGCGCCAGCAGATCCACCCGGGCTAGCGGGGGTACAGATACGCAGTATTTT
CDR3aa: CASRSTRASGGTDTQYF
abundance: .
v_gene: TRBV5-1
d_gene: TRBD2
j_gene: TRBJ2-3

CDR3nt: TGTGCCAGCAGCCTCTCCGACGCACACACTGAAGCTTTCTTT
CDR3aa: CASSLSDAHTEAFF
abundance: .
v_gene: TRBV7-8
d_gene: .
j_gene: TRBJ1-1

CDR3nt: TGTGCCAGCAGCAAAGCGGAAGACACCGGGGAGCTGTTTTTT
CDR3aa: CASSKAEDTGELFF
abundance: .
v_gene: TRBV21-1
d_gene: .
j_gene: TRBJ2-2

CDR3nt: TGTGCCAGCAAACTCAGGGGGCCTACCGGGGAGCTGTTTTTT
CDR3aa: CASKLRGPTGELFF
abundance: .
v_gene: TRBV6-5
d_gene: TRBD1
j_gene: TRBJ2-2

CDR3nt: TGTGCCAGTAGTATGACGGGGGCTAAAAATGAGCAGTTCTTC
CDR3aa: CASSMTGAKNEQFF
abundance: .
v_gene: TRBV19
d_gene: .
j_gene: TRBJ2-1

CDR3nt: TGTGCCAGCAGTTTCTTACCCGGGACCACTAGCACAGATACGCAGTATTTT
CDR3aa: CASSFLPGTTSTDTQYF
abundance: .
v_gene: TRBV27
d_gene: .
j_gene: TRBJ2-3

CDR3nt: TGTGCCAGCAGCCATTTAAGCAGGGGGTGGGGCTATGGCTACACCTTC
CDR3aa: CASSHLSRGWGYGYTF
abundance: .
v_gene: TRBV3-1/TRBV3-2
d_gene: TRBD1
j_gene: TRBJ1-2

CDR3nt: TGCGCCAGCAGCCAAGATTATACTGAAGCTTTCTTT
CDR3aa: CASSQDYTEAFF
abundance: few
v_gene: TRBV4-1
d_gene: .
j_gene: TRBJ1-1

CDR3nt: TGTGCCAGCAGCTCCCCTAGCGGGGGAGGCACAGATACGCAGTATTTT
CDR3aa: CASSSPSGGGTDTQYF
abundance: .
v_gene: TRBV7-3
d_gene: TRBD2
j_gene: TRBJ2-3

CDR3nt: TGTGCCAGCAGTGGATTCACCGGGGCCCTCGACTATGGCTACACCTTC
CDR3aa: CASSGFTGALDYGYTF
abundance: .
v_gene: TRBV25-1
d_gene: .
j_gene: TRBJ1-2

CDR3nt: TGTGCCAGCAGCTTCACAGGAGACCGGACCTTC
CDR3aa: CASSFTGDRTF
abundance: .
v_gene: TRBV5-5
d_gene: .
j_gene: TRBJ1-2

CDR3nt: TGTGCCAGCTCACCTCAGGGCATCTCTGGAAACACCATATATTTT
CDR3aa: CASSPQGISGNTIYF
abundance: .
v_gene: TRBV18
d_gene: .
j_gene: TRBJ1-3

CDR3nt: TGTGCCAGTAGTCGGCAGGGAGGGAACTATGGCTACACCTTC
CDR3aa: CASSRQGGNYGYTF
abundance: once
v_gene: TRBV19
d_gene: .
j_gene: TRBJ1-2

CDR3nt: TGTGCCAGCACCCCACAGGGGGACACTGAAGGTTTCTTT
CDR3aa: CASTPQGDTEGFF
abundance: .
v_gene: TRBV11-3
d_gene: TRBD1
j_gene: TRBJ1-1

CDR3nt: TGTGCCAGCAGTGAAGGAAGGGAGGCGAGTGAAAAACTGTTTTTT
CDR3aa: CASSEGREASEKLFF
abundance: .
v_gene: TRBV6-1
d_gene: .
j_gene: TRBJ1-4

CDR3nt: TGTGCCACCCTTTCCTTGGACAGTTGGAACACTGAAGCTTTCTTT
CDR3aa: CATLSLDSWNTEAFF
abundance: .
v_gene: TRBV15
d_gene: .
j_gene: TRBJ1-1